A selection of T cell receptor beta chains follows, all from one sample in a study of blood T cell repertoires in COVID-19. The data were produced by immunoSEQ multiplex PCR, yet TCRdb's version contains in-frame clones alone and is incomplete. The profile shows about 140,000 clones, approximately 91% of them singletons. The sample comprised peripheral blood. The source is a man aged 65-85 years with acute or convalescent COVID-19. The CDR3 runs from the conserved cysteine through the conserved F or W. D genes are given only for firm matches.

j_call,v_call,d_call,cdr3_aa,cdr3_nt
TRBJ2-7,TRBV7-9,-,CASSSTTSGYEQYF,TGTGCCAGCAGCTCCACGACTAGTGGCTACGAGCAGTACTTC
TRBJ1-1,TRBV11-2,-,CASSLAGSQGTEAFF,TGTGCCAGCAGCTTGGCAGGGTCTCAGGGGACTGAAGCTTTCTTT
TRBJ1-3,TRBV19,-,CASFTKSSGNTIYF,TGTGCCAGTTTTACGAAGAGCTCTGGAAACACCATATATTTT
TRBJ1-1,TRBV5-6,-,CASSLAQGTEAFF,TGTGCCAGCAGCTTGGCCCAGGGCACCGAAGCTTTCTTT
TRBJ2-7,TRBV6-5,TRBD2,CASVFLAGSTYEQYF,TGTGCCAGCGTGTTCCTAGCGGGGTCCACCTACGAGCAGTACTTC
TRBJ2-6,TRBV7-2,-,CASSYSGANVLTF,TGTGCCAGCAGCTATAGCGGGGCCAACGTCCTGACTTTC
TRBJ2-7,TRBV24-1,-,CATSDPSDGSYEQYF,TGTGCCACCAGTGATCCTTCTGACGGGAGCTACGAGCAGTACTTC
TRBJ2-5,TRBV19,TRBD2,CASSIIPSGGVETQYF,TGTGCCAGTAGTATAATCCCCAGCGGGGGAGTAGAGACCCAGTACTTC
TRBJ2-7,TRBV11-2,TRBD1,CASSIQGAAHEQYF,TGTGCCAGCAGCATTCAGGGGGCGGCCCACGAGCAGTACTTC
TRBJ1-2,TRBV6-5,-,CASRREAVYGYTF,TGTGCCAGCAGGAGGGAGGCGGTCTATGGCTACACCTTC